The next 14 T cell receptor beta chains were all read from a single sample in a study of response to subunit inactivated influenza vaccine. TCRdb ran MiXCR on the RT-PCR reads and lists one entry per CDR3 protein. The sample contains 530,000 or so distinct CDR3 sequences, 12% of which appear only once. The sequencing here drew on PBMCs from blood, taken on the day of vaccination. The origin of the receptors is a man in his forties or fifties who received an inactivated influenza vaccine.

This clonotype has more than one count but fewer than ten. The chain combines TRBV20-1 with TRBJ2-5, with a weak D call TRBD1 (7 bases). From germline, CDR1 is DFQATT and CDR2 SNEGSKA (reference sequence). There are 14 residues in the CDR3. Deletions cut 2 bases from V and 5 bases from J, with 15 bases between. CDR3 DNA sequence: TGCAGTGCTAGATCGACAGGGAGGATGGAGACCCAGTACTTC. This encodes CSARSTGRMETQYF.

The chain is built from TRBV15 and TRBJ1-6; D gene unclear. The V end was cut by 4 bases, the J end by 9 bases, with 7 bases between. Per the germline V gene, CDR1 is LNHNV and CDR2 is YYDKDF (reference sequence). This CDR3 comprises 12 residues. The CDR3 protein is CATSTNSSPLHF. DNA for the CDR3: TGTGCCACCAGCACGAACAGTTCACCCCTCCACTTT.

The chain recombines TRBV30 with TRBJ2-1, with 10 bases matching TRBD2. Per the germline V gene, CDR1 is GTSNPN and CDR2 is SVGIG (reference sequence). After removal of 2 bases from V and 7 bases from J, the junction contained 5 bases not matched to a gene. CDR3 size: 14 residues. The CDR3 sequence is CAWSLAGVWNEQFF. CDR3 bases: TGTGCCTGGAGTCTAGCGGGAGTGTGGAATGAGCAGTTCTTC.

The V call is TRBV18, the J call TRBJ1-2; the D is unclear. The germline V gene has CDR1 KGHSH and CDR2 LQKENI. The CDR3 has 14 residues. V shed 3 bases and J shed 0 bases, with 8 bases lying between them. The DNA for the CDR3 is TGTGCCAGCTCACCTCTTTCGGCTAACTATGGCTACACCTTC. As protein: CASSPLSANYGYTF.

The chain joins TRBV6-2 or TRBV6-3 to TRBJ2-1; 9 nucleotides match TRBD1. CDR3 size: 14 residues. V shed 5 bases, J shed 4 bases, and the junction held 3 bases outside the gene matches. CDR1 and CDR2 (germline): MNHEY, SVGEGT. CDR3 residues: CASSRQGEYNEQFF. CDR3 in DNA: TGTGCCAGCAGTCGACAGGGGGAATACAATGAGCAGTTCTTC.

This clonotype was picked up a small number of times. The V and J genes are TRBV29-1 and TRBJ2-1; weak D call: TRBD2 (6 bases). The germline V gene has CDR1 SQVTM and CDR2 ANQGSEA. The V end lost 4 bases, the J end lost 4 bases, and 8 bases lay between the germline ends. This CDR3 is built from 12 residues. The CDR3 sequence is CSVVRGYNEQFF. For the CDR3, the DNA is TGCAGCGTTGTTCGGGGGTACAATGAGCAGTTCTTC.

The genes are TRBV10-2 and TRBJ1-1; D ambiguous. The CDR3 is 11 amino acids. V lost 7 bases, J lost 4 bases, and 7 bases lay in between. CDR1 is WSHSY and CDR2 is SAAADI in the germline V gene. The DNA for the CDR3 is TGCGCCAGCAAGGGTGGCACTGAAGCTTTCTTT. Protein sequence: CASKGGTEAFF.

This clonotype was counted between two and nine times. This chain connects TRBV7-2 to TRBJ2-2; D ambiguous. Germline V gene data show CDR1 as SGHTA and CDR2 as FQGNSA. Trimming took off 0 bases at V and 1 base at J, with 15 bases between the two ends. CDR3 length: 18 amino acids. CDR3 in amino acids: CASSLASLGRVNTGELFF. For the CDR3, the DNA is TGTGCCAGCAGCTTAGCTAGCTTGGGCCGCGTGAACACCGGGGAGCTGTTTTTT.

V usage is TRBV15 and J usage is TRBJ2-5; the match to TRBD2 covers 8 bases. The V and J ends lost 5 bases and 5 bases, in that order; junction bases with no gene match: 7. This CDR3 region has 14 residues. Germline CDR1 and CDR2: LNHNV and YYDKDF (reference sequence). The chain's CDR3 is CATSGSGSGETQYF. The CDR3 DNA reads TGTGCCACCAGCGGGAGCGGGAGCGGGGAGACCCAGTACTTC.

This clonotype is medium-sized by share. The V gene is TRBV5-1, the J gene TRBJ2-2; 8 nucleotides line up with TRBD2. Per the germline V gene, CDR1 is SGHRS and CDR2 is YFSETQ. The CDR3 runs to 16 residues. Trimming cost V 2 bases and J 6 bases; bases outside gene matches: 9. The CDR3 DNA reads as TGCGCCAGCAGCTTCGCAGGCCGGACTAGCTCCGGGGAGCTGTTTTTT. It encodes CASSFAGRTSSGELFF.

This clonotype has only a few counts. This chain connects TRBV7-8 to TRBJ2-1; TRBD1 or TRBD2 may be the D gene (5 bases each). CDR3 length: 16 amino acids. The germline gives CDR1 SGHVS, CDR2 FQNEAQ. The V end lost 1 base, the J end lost 0 bases, and 10 bases lay between the germline ends. The CDR3 is CASSLVGTFSYNEQFF. CDR3 nucleotide sequence: TGTGCCAGCAGCTTAGTAGGGACCTTCTCCTACAATGAGCAGTTCTTC.

The V call is TRBV20-1, the J call TRBJ2-7, with a tentative D call TRBD1 (6 bases). The length of the CDR3 is 14 residues. CDR1 and CDR2 from the germline V gene are DFQATT and SNEGSKA (reference sequence). The germline V and J ends were trimmed by 3 bases and 2 bases, with 14 bases remaining between them. For the CDR3, the DNA is TGCAGTGCTAGGGACCCCCAGGGGACCTACGAGCAGTACTTC. It codes for CSARDPQGTYEQYF.

The V call is TRBV28, the J call TRBJ2-3; no firm D call. The CDR3 covers 15 residues. Germline V gene sequence: CDR1 MDHEN, CDR2 SYDVKM. V was shortened by 3 bases and J by 7 bases, with 17 bases between the two germline ends. The DNA for the CDR3 is TGTGCCAGCAGTTTGAAGGACCCCTGGACGAATACGCAGTATTTT. Amino acid sequence: CASSLKDPWTNTQYF.

The rearrangement joins TRBV20-1 to TRBJ2-1, with 7 bases lining up with TRBD1. Per the germline V gene, CDR1 is DFQATT and CDR2 is SNEGSKA (reference sequence). CDR3 length: 13 residues. J lost 7 bases, V lost 3 bases, and 6 bases had no gene match. The CDR3 DNA sequence: TGCAGTGCTAGTCGTAGGGGGCTGAATGAGCAGTTCTTC. Its protein is CSASRRGLNEQFF.